This T cell receptor (beta chain) originates from a study of CD8+ T cells in alopecia areata. Study information: The drug, oral tofacitinib, was given to treated patients at 5 to 10 mg twice daily.

Described treatment: oral pan-JAK inhibitor, 5-10 mg twice daily. This clone was detected only once. Extraction of RNA preceded its reverse transcription into cDNA, which served as the sequencing template. Produced via immunoSEQ multiplex PCR; TCRdb's table is partial and in-frame only. Of some 200,000 clones listed, about 50% are singletons. The source material was CD4+ T cells sorted from blood, sampled at week 4, from a patient treated with tofacitinib. The TCR originated in a human donor with alopecia areata.

The CDR3 is CASSFLRGAQETQYF. CDR3 coding DNA: TGTGCCAGCAGTTTCCTCCGGGGAGCCCAAGAGACCCAGTACTTC. The rearrangement joins TRBV6-5 to TRBJ2-5; a weak D match, TRBD2 (5 bases). Germline CDR1 MNHEY, CDR2 SVGAGI. Between the trimmed V and J ends, which lost 4 bases and 1 base, there was a span of 13 bases. The length of the CDR3 is 15 residues.